This T cell receptor (beta chain) was recorded in a study of shared clonotypes between healthy human individuals. Study summary: CD4 naive and memory got three plates each, CD8 naive two, CD8 memory one. Study findings and constraints: Richness estimates generally favored naive over memory subsets. Lower generation probabilities were found for non-shared clonotypes than for those shared by all four donors.

Concerning this clone itself: Antigen: not known.

Clones were sequenced by immunoSEQ multiplex PCR, and TCRdb holds only the in-frame ones, with some missing. In the table there are some 2.1 million clones, about 95% of which are singletons. The V gene's germline CDR1 is MDHEN and CDR2 SYDVKM. This CDR3 contains 14 residues. Trimming cost V 5 bases and J 0 bases, with 9 bases left between them. CD45RO-negative, CCR7-selected cells formed the naive CD8 fraction, which excluded terminally differentiated effector memory CD45RA+ cells. The sample taken for sequencing was naive CD8+ T cells sorted from blood. The source is a man younger than 30 in good health. The chain employs TRBV28 and TRBJ2-3; tentatively, D is TRBD1 (5 bases). The CDR3 is CASSPYRSTDTQYF. In DNA form, the CDR3 reads TGTGCCAGCAGTCCTTACAGGAGCACAGATACGCAGTATTTT.